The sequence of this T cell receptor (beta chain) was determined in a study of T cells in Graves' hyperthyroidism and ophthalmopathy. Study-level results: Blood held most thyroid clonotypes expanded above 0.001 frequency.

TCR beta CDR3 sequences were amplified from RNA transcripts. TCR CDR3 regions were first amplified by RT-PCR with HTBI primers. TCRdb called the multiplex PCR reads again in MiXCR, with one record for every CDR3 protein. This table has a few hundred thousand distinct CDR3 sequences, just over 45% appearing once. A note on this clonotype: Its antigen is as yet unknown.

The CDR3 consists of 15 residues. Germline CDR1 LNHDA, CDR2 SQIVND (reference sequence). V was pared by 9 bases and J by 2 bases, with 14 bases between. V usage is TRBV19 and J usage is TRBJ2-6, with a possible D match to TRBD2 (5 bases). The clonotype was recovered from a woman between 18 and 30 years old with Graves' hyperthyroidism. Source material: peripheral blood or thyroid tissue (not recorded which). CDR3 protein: CASRKTGAGANVLTF. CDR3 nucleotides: TGTGCCAGCCGAAAAACCGGGGCTGGGGCCAACGTCCTGACTTTC. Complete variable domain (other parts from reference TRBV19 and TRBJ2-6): DGGITQSPKYLFRKEGQNVTLSCEQNLNHDAMYWYRQDPGQGLRLIYYSQIVNDFQKGDIAEGYSVSREKKESFPLTVTSAQKNPTAFYLCASRKTGAGANVLTFGAGSRLTVL.